Shown below are 25 T cell receptor beta chains from a single sample sequenced in a study of long-term antiretroviral therapy in people with HIV. Survey-level immunoSEQ v3.0 assays were run. Sequencing was performed with immunoSEQ multiplex PCR; in TCRdb, only in-frame clones are kept and a portion is missing. The table records around 13,000 clones, around 77% of them present only once. Specimen: unsorted PBMCs, collected 0.5 years before starting antiretroviral therapy. The receptors were sampled from a middle-aged woman with HIV.

CDR3 protein: CASSPRLAGVVYEQFF. The CDR3 DNA is TGTGCCAGCAGCCCTCGACTAGCGGGAGTAGTATATGAGCAGTTCTTC. The V and J genes are TRBV5-6 and TRBJ2-1, with 12 bases lining up with TRBD2. Germline V gene data show CDR1 as SGHDT and CDR2 as YYEEEE. The CDR3 covers 16 residues. Trimming cost V 4 bases and J 8 bases; bases outside gene matches: 10.

This clone was seen once. This rearrangement joins TRBV10-3 to TRBJ1-2; 9 bases are shared with TRBD1. The CDR3 loop spans 15 amino acids. Germline assignment: CDR1 ENHRY and CDR2 SYGVKD. V lost 6 bases to trimming and J lost 5 bases; unmatched junction nucleotides: 10. The CDR3: CAIRGSSGQGYGYTF. CDR3 DNA sequence: TGTGCCATCAGAGGGAGCTCGGGACAGGGTTATGGCTACACCTTC.

V usage is TRBV10-1 and J usage is TRBJ1-1; no reliable D call. Trimming pared 2 bases from V and 2 bases from J, leaving 9 bases between. This CDR3 is built from 14 residues. The V gene's germline CDR1 is WNHNN and CDR2 SYGVQD (reference sequence). The CDR3 DNA reads as TGCGCCAGCAGTGAGACGCCGGCCAACACTGAAGCTTTCTTT. Translated: CASSETPANTEAFF.

This chain joins TRBV10-3 and TRBJ1-1; no clear D. The CDR3 has 15 amino acids. Germline CDR1 reads ENHRY; CDR2 reads SYGVKD. V lost 0 bases, J lost 5 bases, and 13 bases lay in between. CDR3 residues: CAISESTGVGTEAFF. CDR3 in DNA: TGTGCCATCAGTGAGTCAACGGGAGTCGGGACTGAAGCTTTCTTT.

CDR3 nucleotides: TGTGCCAGCAGTTTACAGGGGGCTGTCACCGGGGAGCTGTTTTTT. It yields the protein CASSLQGAVTGELFF. V gene TRBV11-2 combines with J gene TRBJ2-2, with 9 bases aligning to TRBD1. Trimming cost V 6 bases and J 4 bases; bases outside gene matches: 6. This CDR3 has 15 amino acids. Germline assignment: CDR1 SGHAT and CDR2 FQNNGV.

This rearrangement joins TRBV6-5 to TRBJ2-1; D is possibly TRBD2 (6 bases). Trimming shortened V by 10 bases and J by 6 bases, and 19 bases separated the two germline ends. CDR1 MNHEY and CDR2 SVGAGI come from the germline V gene. This CDR3 comprises 14 residues. The CDR3 loop reads CATRWGESFNEQFF. CDR3 DNA sequence: TGTGCCACCCGATGGGGGGAAAGTTTCAATGAGCAGTTCTTC.

The genes are TRBV10-3 and TRBJ2-4; no firm D call. The V and J ends lost 1 base and 9 bases respectively, with 13 bases between them. Germline V gene data show CDR1 as ENHRY and CDR2 as SYGVKD. The CDR3 length is 14 residues. In DNA, the CDR3 is TGTGCCATCAGTGAGTTTAAGGGAAGAGGCATTCAGTACTTC. Its protein is CAISEFKGRGIQYF.

This clone turned up a few times. The CDR3 DNA reads TGTGCCAGCTCGGACCGGTTCCCCTCTGGAAACACCATATATTTT. Its translation is CASSDRFPSGNTIYF. This chain links TRBV7-9 with TRBJ1-3; D call uncertain. Germline V gene lookup returns CDR1 SEHNR and CDR2 FQNEAQ (reference sequence). Deletions cut 8 bases from V and 0 bases from J, with 14 bases between. The CDR3 length is 15 residues.

V and J are TRBV2 and TRBJ1-1, with D uncertain. Germline V lookup: CDR1 SNHLY, CDR2 FYNNEI. The length of the CDR3 is 12 residues. V was cut by 6 bases and J by 4 bases, with 9 bases left in between. The CDR3 is CASSDPATEAFF. The CDR3 nucleotides read TGTGCCAGCAGCGACCCTGCCACTGAAGCTTTCTTT.

The CDR3 DNA reads TGTGCCAGTAGTCCACAGGCAAAGAACACTGAAGCTTTCTTT. As protein: CASSPQAKNTEAFF. The rearrangement uses TRBV19 and TRBJ1-1; a possible D gene is TRBD1 (5 bases). CDR3 length: 14 amino acids. The V and J ends lost 5 bases and 1 base respectively, with 11 bases between them. Germline V gene data show CDR1 as LNHDA and CDR2 as SQIVND (reference sequence).

The chain combines TRBV5-1 with TRBJ2-3, with TRBD1 matching 7 bases. The length of the CDR3 is 14 residues. The J segment lost 3 bases and the V segment lost 0 bases, leaving 1 base of the junction unmatched. Per the germline V gene, CDR1 is SGHRS and CDR2 is YFSETQ. The CDR3 nucleotides are TGCGCCAGCAGCTTGGAACAGGGGACAGATACGCAGTATTTT. Its translation is CASSLEQGTDTQYF.

This clone has just one count. The chain couples TRBV18 to TRBJ1-2; TRBD1 is a possible D gene (5 bases). Germline V gives CDR1 KGHSH, CDR2 LQKENI. V lost 2 bases, J lost 4 bases, and 8 bases lay in between. The CDR3 contains 13 residues. CDR3 residues: CASSPEGFYGYTF. The CDR3 region has the DNA TGTGCCAGCTCACCAGAGGGGTTCTATGGCTACACCTTC.

The rearrangement joins TRBV5-1 to TRBJ2-6, with D possibly matching TRBD2 (5 bases). Trimming left V 4 bases short and J 0 bases short, with 14 bases between. CDR3 size: 17 residues. The germline V gene encodes CDR1 SGHRS and CDR2 YFSETQ. For the CDR3, the DNA is TGCGCCAGCAGCAACGGGCTCCGGGGCTCTGGGGCCAACGTCCTGACTTTC. It specifies CASSNGLRGSGANVLTF.

Only a few counts were recorded for this clone. The chain couples TRBV4-1 to TRBJ2-7; the D gene is possibly TRBD2 (5 bases). The ends were cut back, 4 bases at V and 5 bases at J, with 12 bases in the middle. The germline V gene encodes CDR1 MGHRA and CDR2 YSYEKL. The CDR3 extends over 13 amino acids. The CDR3 coding sequence is TGCGCCAGCAGCCTAGGACTTCTGAACGAGCAGTACTTC. Translating gives CASSLGLLNEQYF.

This chain uses TRBV5-4 with TRBJ2-7; 10 bases match TRBD2. J gave up 0 bases and V 5 bases, and 5 bases lay outside the gene matches. CDR1 and CDR2 from the germline V gene are SGHNT and YYREEE (reference sequence). The CDR3 consists of 15 residues. The CDR3 nucleotides are TGTGCCAGCAGTGTAGCGGGAGGATCCTCCTACGAGCAGTACTTC. It translates to CASSVAGGSSYEQYF.

This sequence joins TRBV30 and TRBJ1-2, with D uncertain. Germline values: CDR1 GTSNPN, CDR2 SVGIG (reference sequence). V gave up 0 bases and J gave up 4 bases, with 9 bases separating them. The CDR3 contains 13 residues. In DNA form, the CDR3 reads TGTGCCTGGAGTGTACAGTTGTTCTATGGCTACACCTTC. It is translated as CAWSVQLFYGYTF.

CDR3 sequence: CASSNGGRASTDTQYF. The CDR3 region has the DNA TGTGCCAGCAGCAACGGTGGCAGGGCGAGCACAGATACGCAGTATTTT. V usage is TRBV21-1 and J usage is TRBJ2-3; TRBD1 is taken as the D call from the table, unchecked against the DNA. TRBV21-1 is an annotated pseudogene. The CDR3 extends over 16 amino acids.

V usage is TRBV18 and J usage is TRBJ1-4; unclear D gene. This CDR3 spans 13 amino acids. V was pared by 3 bases and J by 3 bases, with 5 bases between. The V gene's germline CDR1 is KGHSH and CDR2 LQKENI. CDR3 in DNA: TGTGCCAGCTCACCGGTGCCTAATGAAAAACTGTTTTTT. As protein: CASSPVPNEKLFF.

The CDR3 nucleotides are TGCGCCAGCAGCTTACGGACAGGGTTGATAGCGGGGTTAGATGAGCAGTTCTTC. Protein product: CASSLRTGLIAGLDEQFF. The V gene is TRBV5-1, the J gene TRBJ2-1; D possibly matches TRBD1 or TRBD2 (8 bases each). Germline values: CDR1 SGHRS, CDR2 YFSETQ. The V end was cut by 2 bases, the J end by 8 bases, with 26 bases between. This CDR3 is 18 amino acids long.

This chain uses TRBV5-1 with TRBJ2-7, with 7 bases identical to TRBD2. Trimming removed 1 base from V and 5 bases from J; junction bases left unmatched: 3. In germline, CDR1 is SGHRS, CDR2 YFSETQ. This CDR3 comprises 13 residues. The CDR3 is CASSLTGGHEQYF. CDR3 in DNA: TGCGCCAGCAGCTTGACGGGGGGACACGAGCAGTACTTC.

The J gene is TRBJ1-2, the V gene TRBV25-1, with a possible D match to TRBD1 (5 bases). Germline CDR1 MGHDK, CDR2 SYGVNS. This CDR3 spans 13 amino acids. The V end was cut by 3 bases, the J end by 4 bases, with 9 bases between. This chain's CDR3 is CASSDSTGYGYTF. For the CDR3, the DNA is TGTGCCAGCAGTGATAGCACAGGCTATGGCTACACCTTC.

CDR3 region: CAISSGGGTEAFF. CDR3 bases: TGTGCCATCAGTTCTGGGGGGGGCACTGAAGCTTTCTTT. The chain has TRBV10-3 and TRBJ1-1; D possibly corresponds to TRBD1 (5 bases). Trimming removed 5 bases from V and 4 bases from J, with 11 bases in between. This CDR3 spans 13 amino acids. The V gene's germline CDR1 is ENHRY and CDR2 SYGVKD.

The gene calls are TRBV29-1 and TRBJ2-7; D unresolved. Germline V CDR1 and CDR2: SQVTM, ANQGSEA. V lost 6 bases and J 6 bases, leaving 12 bases between the germline ends. The CDR3 runs 11 residues. In DNA form, the CDR3 reads TGCAGCGTCGAACAGTACACCGAGCAGTACTTC. Translating it yields CSVEQYTEQYF.

This chain joins TRBV9 and TRBJ1-1; D is ambiguous. Trimming stripped 3 bases from V and 11 bases from J, with 14 bases between. The CDR3 runs 12 residues. Germline V gene data show CDR1 as SGDLS and CDR2 as YYNGEE. The CDR3 sequence is CASSGESMGAFF. CDR3 bases: TGTGCCAGCAGCGGCGAATCTATGGGGGCTTTCTTT.

This sequence joins TRBV10-2 and TRBJ1-5; D gene unclear. CDR1 is WSHSY, CDR2 SAAADI, per germline. This CDR3 has 17 amino acids. Deletions cut 4 bases from V and 8 bases from J, with 24 bases between. CDR3 residues: CASSVSAFREPREPQHF. The CDR3 DNA follows: TGCGCCAGCAGTGTTTCGGCCTTCCGGGAGCCTCGGGAGCCCCAGCATTTT.